The 4 T cell receptor beta chains below come from one sample, sequenced in a study of shared clonotypes between healthy human individuals. Generated by immunoSEQ multiplex PCR, the TCRdb table keeps only in-frame clones and is missing some. Found here are about 1 million clones, about 80% of them singletons; the top ten hold approximately 1.5%. Sequencing was carried out using memory CD4+ T cells sorted from blood. Subset meaning: CD45RA-negative fraction. These receptors came from a man aged 18-30 years in good health.

The chain joins TRBV7-9 to TRBJ1-2, with no clear D. Per germline, CDR1 SEHNR and CDR2 FQNEAQ (reference sequence). The CDR3 covers 12 residues. Trimming stripped 0 bases from V and 8 bases from J, with 7 bases between. The chain's CDR3 is CASSLAGEGYTF. The CDR3 bases are TGTGCCAGCAGCTTAGCCGGGGAAGGCTACACCTTC.

This chain joins TRBV7-9 and TRBJ1-6; D remains ambiguous. The CDR3 consists of 11 residues. The germline V gene has CDR1 SEHNR and CDR2 FQNEAQ (reference sequence). Trimming removed 5 bases at V and 11 bases at J, with 7 bases between. The CDR3 sequence is CASSPGTPLHF. As DNA, the CDR3 is TGTGCCAGCAGCCCTGGAACACCCCTCCACTTT.

The chain carries TRBV11-1 and TRBJ1-1, with D possibly matching TRBD1 (6 bases). There are 14 residues in the CDR3. Germline CDR1 is SGHAT and CDR2 is FQDESV (reference sequence). V was shortened by 6 bases and J by 5 bases, with 16 bases between the two germline ends. CDR3 sequence reads: CASRPGGARTEAFF. The CDR3 DNA sequence: TGTGCCAGCAGACCCGGGGGGGCACGGACTGAAGCTTTCTTT.

This chain joins TRBV6-1 and TRBJ1-6, with D unresolved. V lost 9 bases, J lost 5 bases, and 11 bases lay in between. The germline V gene encodes CDR1 MNHNS and CDR2 SASEGT. CDR3 length equals 13 residues. The chain's CDR3 is CASVLSDNSPLHF. The CDR3 region has the DNA TGTGCCAGTGTGCTCAGTGATAATTCACCCCTCCACTTT.